The 14 T cell receptor beta chains reported below all come from one sample, sequenced in a study of OX40 agonist ivuxolimab in advanced cancers. TCRdb's copy holds only in-frame clones and misses some; the assay was immunoSEQ multiplex PCR. The profile shows tens of thousands of clones, over 60% of them singletons. Here the sequenced sample was CD4+ or CD8+ T cells sorted from blood, taken in a trial of the OX40 agonist ivuxolimab. The receptors were gathered from an adult with an advanced solid tumor such as melanoma, head and neck, liver or kidney cancer.

The chain uses TRBV28 and TRBJ1-2, with no clear D. The germline V gene encodes CDR1 MDHEN and CDR2 SYDVKM. V was cut by 5 bases and J by 8 bases, with 18 bases left in between. The CDR3 has 14 residues. CDR3 protein: CASSPPDGFEGYTF. In DNA, the CDR3 is TGTGCCAGCAGTCCCCCCGACGGTTTCGAGGGCTACACCTTC.

This clone showed up just once. The genes are TRBV28 and TRBJ1-1; D gene unclear. Germline-derived CDR1 and CDR2 are MDHEN and SYDVKM. V lost 2 bases and J lost 5, with 15 bases in between. The CDR3 is 15 amino acids. This CDR3 reads CASSLGLNGVTEAFF. CDR3 DNA sequence: TGTGCCAGCAGTTTAGGGTTAAATGGGGTGACTGAAGCTTTCTTT. Full variable domain (remainder filled in from reference TRBV28 and TRBJ1-1): DVKVTQSSRYLVKRTGEKVFLECVQDMDHENMFWYRQDPGLGLRLIYFSYDVKMKEKGDIPEGYSVSREKKERFSLILESASTNQTSMYLCASSLGLNGVTEAFFGQGTRLTVV.

The chain couples TRBV7-2 to TRBJ2-7; weak D call: TRBD2 (6 bases). From germline, CDR1 is SGHTA and CDR2 FQGNSA. Trimming pared 2 bases from V and 3 bases from J, leaving 11 bases between. The CDR3 sequence is 14 residues long. The CDR3 sequence: CASSLRAGLYEQYF. The CDR3 coding sequence is TGTGCCAGCAGCTTACGAGCGGGCCTCTACGAGCAGTACTTC.

The V gene is TRBV10-3, the J gene TRBJ2-3; 15 bases fit TRBD2. From germline, CDR1 is ENHRY and CDR2 SYGVKD. V lost 9 bases and J lost 3; bases outside the gene matches: 7. The CDR3 loop spans 16 amino acids. The CDR3 sequence is CAIRRTSGRGTDTQYF. The CDR3 region has the DNA TGTGCCATTAGAAGGACTAGCGGGAGGGGTACAGATACGCAGTATTTT.

This rearrangement joins TRBV5-1 to TRBJ2-1; the match to TRBD2 covers 8 bases. With V trimmed by 7 bases and J by 10 bases, 13 bases remained unmatched. The CDR3 loop spans 14 amino acids. Germline values: CDR1 SGHRS, CDR2 YFSETQ. The CDR3 loop reads CASHREVAGQEQFF. The CDR3 nucleotides read TGCGCCAGCCACCGGGAGGTAGCGGGACAAGAGCAGTTCTTC.

For the CDR3, the DNA is TGCGCCAGCAGCCCCGGAGTGGGGGGCTCCTACAATGAGCAGTTCTTC. It translates to CASSPGVGGSYNEQFF. The chain is built from TRBV5-1 and TRBJ2-1, with a weak D call TRBD2 (6 bases). Germline assignment: CDR1 SGHRS and CDR2 YFSETQ. V was pared by 4 bases and J by 0 bases, with 14 bases between. The CDR3 contains 16 residues.

The rearrangement joins TRBV6-1 to TRBJ1-1; D gene unclear. Germline V lookup: CDR1 MNHNS, CDR2 SASEGT. Trimming pared 7 bases from V and 4 bases from J, leaving 16 bases between. The CDR3 loop spans 14 amino acids. The CDR3 nucleotides are TGTGCCAGCATCATCTACGTGGTGGGCACTGAAGCTTTCTTT. Translated, it gives CASIIYVVGTEAFF.

V is TRBV6-1 and J is TRBJ2-7; D tentatively fits TRBD1 or TRBD2 (5 bases each). The germline gives CDR1 MNHNS, CDR2 SASEGT. This CDR3 is built from 16 residues. V shed 4 bases and J shed 4 bases, with 20 bases lying between them. CDR3 sequence: CASSGNLPPGPYEQYF. The CDR3 DNA reads TGTGCCAGCAGTGGAAACCTGCCCCCGGGACCTTACGAGCAGTACTTC.

This chain links TRBV30 with TRBJ2-5; 7 bases fit TRBD1. With V trimmed by 0 bases and J by 2 bases, 9 bases remained unmatched. CDR1 and CDR2 (germline): GTSNPN, SVGIG (reference sequence). The CDR3 is 16 residues long. The CDR3 loop is CAWSVRAGGLQETQYF. CDR3 in DNA: TGTGCCTGGAGTGTACGGGCAGGGGGATTACAAGAGACCCAGTACTTC.

The genes are TRBV9 and TRBJ2-1; 8 bases are a match to TRBD2. Unmatched junction bases numbered 8, after V lost 3 bases and J lost 0 bases. Germline V gives CDR1 SGDLS, CDR2 YYNGEE. The CDR3 contains 17 residues. The CDR3 loop is CASSARASGSSYNEQFF. CDR3 nucleotide sequence: TGTGCCAGCAGCGCCAGGGCCAGCGGGAGCTCCTACAATGAGCAGTTCTTC.

The gene calls are TRBV10-1 and TRBJ2-5, with D hard to call. V was pared by 5 bases and J by 0 bases, with 10 bases between. Germline V gene sequence: CDR1 WNHNN, CDR2 SYGVQD (reference sequence). The CDR3 is 14 amino acids. As DNA, the CDR3 is TGCGCCAGCAGTCCCGGGCCCTACCAAGAGACCCAGTACTTC. It specifies CASSPGPYQETQYF.

V is TRBV30 and J is TRBJ2-7, with D possibly being TRBD1 or TRBD2 (5 bases each). V was clipped by 8 bases and J by 2 bases, with 22 bases between them. Germline CDR1 and CDR2: GTSNPN and SVGIG (reference sequence). The CDR3 length is 15 residues. CDR3 protein: CAGLKWDHSAYEQYF. CDR3 in DNA: TGTGCCGGTCTAAAGTGGGACCATTCCGCCTACGAGCAGTACTTC.

The chain recombines TRBV11-2 with TRBJ2-3, with 8 bases that match TRBD2. From germline, CDR1 is SGHAT and CDR2 FQNNGV. The CDR3 is 15 amino acids. V shed 3 bases and J 3 bases; nucleotides not matched to a gene: 5. The CDR3: CASSLTSVMTDTQYF. The CDR3 bases are TGTGCCAGCAGCTTGACTAGCGTAATGACAGATACGCAGTATTTT.

V gene TRBV27 combines with J gene TRBJ2-7; D possibly corresponds to TRBD1 (6 bases). The CDR3 loop spans 14 amino acids. V lost 5 bases and J 1 base, leaving 12 bases between the germline ends. The germline gives CDR1 MNHEY, CDR2 SMNVEV (reference sequence). The CDR3 loop is CASSPGALSYEQYF. CDR3 DNA: TGTGCCAGCAGTCCAGGGGCCCTATCCTACGAGCAGTACTTC.